This TCR beta chain was identified in a study of Graves' ophthalmopathy and Graves' hyperthyroidism. Trimming cost V 4 bases and J 9 bases, with 16 bases left between them. CDR3 length: 15 residues. As the template, RNA transcripts were used to amplify TCR beta CDR3 regions. HTBI primers were used in a first-round RT-PCR, which preceded a second-round multiplex PCR. MiXCR, run by TCRdb on the multiplex PCR reads, gives a single entry per CDR3 protein. The table records around 600,000 distinct CDR3 sequences, roughly 39% of them present only once. This chain joins TRBV12-3 or TRBV12-4 and TRBJ1-6, with D perhaps TRBD1 (5 bases). What was sequenced was peripheral blood. The sequence derives from an adult man with Graves' ophthalmopathy. Written as DNA, the CDR3 is TGTGCCAGCAGTTCACAGGCCGTGGGGGGTTCACCCCTCCACTTT. The encoded protein is CASSSQAVGGSPLHF.